These 25 T cell receptor beta chains were sequenced from one sample in a study of T cell repertoires in ileal Crohn's disease. Time point noted: inflamed ileum from the surgical specimen. Profiling relied on immunoSEQ multiplex PCR, and the TCRdb table lists in-frame clones only, not all of them. The sample includes around 15,000 clones, roughly nine tenths of them seen just once. Input material: ileal tissue. All receptors derive from an adult with Crohn's disease.

The rearrangement joins TRBV14 to TRBJ2-1; the D is unclear. The length of the CDR3 is 14 residues. The V end lost 1 base, the J end lost 4 bases, and 8 bases lay between the germline ends. Germline loops: CDR1 SGHDN, CDR2 FVKESK. The CDR3 reads CASSQVAGYNEQFF. As DNA, the CDR3 is TGTGCCAGCAGCCAAGTGGCTGGGTACAATGAGCAGTTCTTC.

This clone appeared once. This rearrangement joins TRBV27 to TRBJ2-5; D call uncertain. The DNA end favors TRBJ2-7, so the J call may be wrong. Per germline, CDR1 MNHEY and CDR2 SMNVEV (reference sequence). The CDR3 has 14 amino acids. Here the CDR3 reads CASSLAGTGHEQYF. The CDR3, as DNA: TGTGCCAGCAGTTTAGCAGGAACGGGTCACGAGCAGTACTTC.

The CDR3 is CASSTIDRAQETQYF. CDR3 coding DNA: TGTGCCAGCAGCACAATTGACAGGGCTCAAGAGACCCAGTACTTC. J is TRBJ2-5 and V is TRBV5-6, with 7 nucleotides matching TRBD1. The junction had 8 bases not matched to a gene; V was cut back by 4 bases and J by 2 bases. Germline V gene sequence: CDR1 SGHDT, CDR2 YYEEEE. The CDR3 covers 15 residues.

This sequence joins TRBV5-4 and TRBJ2-7; the D gene is possibly TRBD2 (5 bases). The CDR3 is 15 amino acids. V dropped 1 base and J dropped 3 bases, with 14 bases sitting between them. CDR1 and CDR2 from the germline V gene are SGHNT and YYREEE (reference sequence). CDR3 sequence (DNA): TGTGCCAGCAGCTTGTTTGGTATTAGCGTCTACGAGCAGTACTTC. This codes for CASSLFGISVYEQYF.

The V gene is TRBV28, the J gene TRBJ1-2, with TRBD1 matching 7 bases. The CDR3 extends over 18 amino acids. Trimming at V came to 8 bases and at J to 2 bases, leaving 20 bases not matched to a gene. CDR1 is MDHEN, CDR2 SYDVKM, per germline. The CDR3 is CASDEGLSGTAINYGYTF. The CDR3 nucleotides are TGTGCCAGCGACGAAGGCCTCTCCGGGACAGCGATAAACTATGGCTACACCTTC.

The rearrangement joins TRBV6-6 to TRBJ1-4; maybe TRBD1 (6 bases). Trimming pared 2 bases from V and 2 bases from J, leaving 6 bases between. The V gene's germline CDR1 is MNHNY and CDR2 SVGAGI (reference sequence). The CDR3 loop spans 14 amino acids. The CDR3 here is CASSYGGTNEKLFF. CDR3 DNA: TGTGCCAGCAGTTACGGGGGCACTAATGAAAAACTGTTTTTT.

This rearrangement joins TRBV6-6 to TRBJ2-5, with TRBD1 matching 7 bases. This CDR3 has 15 residues. The V gene end was trimmed by 4 bases and the J gene end by 0 bases; junction bases not matched to a gene: 5. Germline V lookup: CDR1 MNHNY, CDR2 SVGAGI (reference sequence). CDR3 amino acids: CASSSNRGDQETQYF. The CDR3 nucleotides read TGTGCCAGCAGTTCAAACAGGGGTGACCAAGAGACCCAGTACTTC.

The rearrangement joins TRBV7-2 to TRBJ1-2; D unclear. This CDR3 is built from 13 residues. CDR1 is SGHTA, CDR2 FQGNSA, per germline. Trimming took 9 bases from V and 2 from J, leaving 13 bases between them. The CDR3 coding sequence is TGTGCCAGTACCATCGGGCACAACTATGGCTACACCTTC. Its protein product is CASTIGHNYGYTF.

The CDR3 DNA is TGCAGCGTCGTGACCCCTCTTAGCTACGAGCAGTACTTC. This codes for CSVVTPLSYEQYF. The rearrangement joins TRBV29-1 to TRBJ2-7; D call uncertain. Trimming pared 6 bases from V and 3 bases from J, leaving 15 bases between. There are 13 residues in the CDR3. Looked up from germline, CDR1 is SQVTM and CDR2 is ANQGSEA.

In DNA, the CDR3 is TGCGCCAGCAGCTGGCTAGGGGCGCGCGGCGCGGGGGGCACTGAAGCTTTCTTT. Encoded protein: CASSWLGARGAGGTEAFF. This chain joins TRBV5-1 and TRBJ1-1, with D tentatively TRBD1 (5 bases). CDR1 is SGHRS, CDR2 YFSETQ, per germline. Trimming stripped 3 bases from V and 4 bases from J, with 25 bases between. The CDR3 length is 18 residues.

The chain is built from TRBV6-5 and TRBJ1-1, with D unresolved. Germline V gene data show CDR1 as MNHEY and CDR2 as SVGAGI. V dropped 2 bases and J dropped 2 bases, with 6 bases sitting between them. This CDR3 contains 13 residues. The CDR3 DNA is TGTGCCAGCAGTTACGAGCCCAACACTGAAGCTTTCTTT. It is translated as CASSYEPNTEAFF.

This chain connects TRBV6-5 to TRBJ2-7, with 12 bases aligning to TRBD2. Germline V lookup: CDR1 MNHEY, CDR2 SVGAGI. The CDR3 has 15 amino acids. With V trimmed by 5 bases and J by 0 bases, 2 bases remained unmatched. CDR3: CASSGLAGSSYEQYF. CDR3 DNA: TGTGCCAGCAGTGGACTAGCGGGGAGCTCCTACGAGCAGTACTTC.

This rearrangement joins TRBV5-4 to TRBJ1-6; D gene unclear. V was trimmed by 0 bases and J by 6 bases, leaving 7 bases between them. The CDR3 is made up of 14 amino acids. Per the germline V gene, CDR1 is SGHNT and CDR2 is YYREEE (reference sequence). The CDR3 spells CASSLEVPNSPLHF. CDR3 bases: TGTGCCAGCAGCTTGGAAGTTCCTAATTCACCCCTCCACTTT.

This rearrangement joins TRBV6-1 to TRBJ1-5, with TRBD1 as a possible D gene (6 bases). This CDR3 region has 13 residues. CDR1 is MNHNS and CDR2 is SASEGT in the germline V gene. The V end was cut by 5 bases, the J end by 4 bases, with 9 bases between. The CDR3 coding sequence is TGTGCCAGCAGTACCACAGGGAATCAGCCCCAGCATTTT. Translated: CASSTTGNQPQHF.

As concerns this clone: One junction end disagrees with the germline gene, perhaps due to a read error. The chain is built from TRBV7-7 and TRBJ2-2; D remains ambiguous. This CDR3 region has 14 residues. Germline V CDR1 and CDR2: SSHAT, FNYEAQ (reference sequence). This CDR3 is CASSSSRVTGELFF. As DNA, the CDR3 is TGTGCTAGCAGCTCCTCCCGGGTCACCGGGGAGCTGTTTTTT.

The chain uses TRBV5-1 and TRBJ2-3; tentative D call: TRBD1 (6 bases). The CDR3 has 14 amino acids. Germline values: CDR1 SGHRS, CDR2 YFSETQ. Trimming took 6 bases from V and 0 from J, leaving 11 bases between them. The CDR3 bases are TGCGCCAGCAACTGGGACACTAGCACAGATACGCAGTATTTT. It is translated as CASNWDTSTDTQYF.

This chain's CDR3 is CASSWSGILYEQYF. The CDR3 nucleotides read TGTGCCAGCAGCTGGTCCGGGATACTCTACGAGCAGTACTTC. The chain links TRBV7-9 to TRBJ2-7; D is possibly TRBD2 (5 bases). V dropped 4 bases and J dropped 3 bases, with 13 bases sitting between them. CDR1 and CDR2 (germline): SEHNR, FQNEAQ (reference sequence). The CDR3 is made up of 14 amino acids.

The V call is TRBV7-9, the J call TRBJ2-3; D is perhaps TRBD1 (6 bases). Deletions cut 10 bases from V and 4 bases from J, with 15 bases between. The germline V gene has CDR1 SEHNR and CDR2 FQNEAQ (reference sequence). The CDR3 loop spans 13 amino acids. The CDR3 sequence: CATPEGGSDTQYF. The CDR3 DNA is TGTGCCACTCCCGAAGGGGGTTCAGATACGCAGTATTTT. The complete variable domain, with remaining parts taken from reference TRBV7-9 and TRBJ2-3, reads DTGVSQNPRHKITKRGQNVTFRCDPISEHNRLYWYRQTLGQGPEFLTYFQNEAQLEKSRLLSDRFSAERPKGSFSTLEIQRTEQGDSAMYLCATPEGGSDTQYFGPGTRLTVL.

The V call is TRBV2, the J call TRBJ2-3; 9 nucleotides line up with TRBD2. The CDR3 consists of 20 residues. The germline CDR1 and CDR2 sequences are SNHLY and FYNNEI. The V and J ends lost 6 bases and 0 bases, in that order; junction bases with no gene match: 19. The CDR3 DNA sequence: TGTGCCAGCAGCCCCTTTGCAGGCGGCGGGGGGGCTTCTAGCACAGATACGCAGTATTTT. Translation gives CASSPFAGGGGASSTDTQYF. The full variable domain, rest sourced from reference TRBV2 and TRBJ2-3, is EPEVTQTPSHQVTQMGQEVILRCVPISNHLYFYWYRQILGQKVEFLVSFYNNEISEKSEIFDDQFSVERPDGSNFTLKIRSTKLEDSAMYFCASSPFAGGGGASSTDTQYFGPGTRLTVL.

V usage is TRBV2 and J usage is TRBJ1-4; 8 nucleotides agree with TRBD1. With 7 bases clipped from V and 7 bases from J, the junction kept 5 bases outside the gene matches. The germline gives CDR1 SNHLY, CDR2 FYNNEI. CDR3 length: 13 amino acids. The CDR3 DNA reads as TGTGCCAGCACGGGCAGGGGGCCTGAAAAACTGTTTTTT. It encodes CASTGRGPEKLFF.

The V gene is TRBV2, the J gene TRBJ2-7, with 8 bases matching TRBD1. V shed 3 bases, J shed 5 bases, and the junction held 6 bases outside the gene matches. There are 14 residues in the CDR3. Germline CDR1 SNHLY, CDR2 FYNNEI. The CDR3 region is CASSDRQGYHEQYF. The CDR3 DNA sequence: TGTGCCAGCAGTGATAGACAGGGGTACCACGAGCAGTACTTC. The full variable domain, its missing parts supplied by reference TRBV2 and TRBJ2-7, is EPEVTQTPSHQVTQMGQEVILRCVPISNHLYFYWYRQILGQKVEFLVSFYNNEISEKSEIFDDQFSVERPDGSNFTLKIRSTKLEDSAMYFCASSDRQGYHEQYFGPGTRLTVT.

V gene TRBV2 combines with J gene TRBJ2-1; tentatively, D is TRBD2 (5 bases). Between the trimmed V and J ends, which lost 6 bases and 3 bases, there was a span of 15 bases. The CDR3 sequence is 15 residues long. Germline loops: CDR1 SNHLY, CDR2 FYNNEI. The CDR3 protein is CASSELDYYYNEQFF. The CDR3 coding sequence is TGTGCCAGCAGCGAACTCGACTACTACTACAATGAGCAGTTCTTC.

The chain carries TRBV7-2 and TRBJ1-1; D gene unclear. CDR3 size: 15 residues. Looked up from germline, CDR1 is SGHTA and CDR2 is FQGNSA. Deletions cut 1 base from V and 2 bases from J, with 11 bases between. The CDR3 DNA sequence: TGTGCCAGCAGCTTAGGGGCGCCAGTCAACACTGAAGCTTTCTTT. It specifies CASSLGAPVNTEAFF.

CDR3 coding DNA: TGTGCCAGCAGCACCCTCCGGATGGCCTCTGGGGCCAACGTCCTGACTTTC. Translating gives CASSTLRMASGANVLTF. This sequence joins TRBV28 and TRBJ2-6; D ambiguous. Trimming cost V 6 bases and J 0 bases, with 15 bases left between them. Germline CDR1 MDHEN, CDR2 SYDVKM. CDR3 length: 17 amino acids.

The rearrangement joins TRBV9 to TRBJ2-3; D is unresolved. The CDR3 is made up of 12 amino acids. The V end lost 2 bases, the J end lost 4 bases, and 5 bases lay between the germline ends. The V gene's germline CDR1 is SGDLS and CDR2 YYNGEE. The CDR3 protein is CASSVLADTQYF. CDR3 nucleotides: TGTGCCAGCAGCGTGTTGGCAGATACGCAGTATTTT.